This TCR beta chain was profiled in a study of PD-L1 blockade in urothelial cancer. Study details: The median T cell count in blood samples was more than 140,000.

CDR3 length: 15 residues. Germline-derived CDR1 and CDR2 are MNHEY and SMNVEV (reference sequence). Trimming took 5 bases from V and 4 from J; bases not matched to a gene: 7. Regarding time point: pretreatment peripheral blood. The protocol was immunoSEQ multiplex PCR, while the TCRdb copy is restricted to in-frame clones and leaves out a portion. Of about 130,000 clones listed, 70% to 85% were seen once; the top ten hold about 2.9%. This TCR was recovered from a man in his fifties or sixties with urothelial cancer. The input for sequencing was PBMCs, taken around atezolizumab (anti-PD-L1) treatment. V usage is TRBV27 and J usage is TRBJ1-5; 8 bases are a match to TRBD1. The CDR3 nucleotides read TGTGCCAGCAGTCCCGACAGGGGCCTTAATCAGCCCCAGCATTTT. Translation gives CASSPDRGLNQPQHF.